Sequencing of this T cell receptor beta chain was carried out in a study of human T cells and chemical hapten exposure (dated by TCRdb to the early 2020s). In terms of the full investigation: For sensitization, 2% DPC in acetone was applied to an approximately 2 cm by approximately 2 cm area of upper inner arm skin. For TCR sequencing, blood came from some 31 alopecia patients at anywhere from one to four time points (pre-sensitization, 2, 6 and 24 weeks). Patch testing was done on the upper back using Finn chambers containing 0.01% DPC, and results were scored after 6 days according to International Contact Dermatitis Research Group standards. This study followed changes in the peripheral blood TCR repertoire in vivo during primary and secondary sensitization of alopecia patients to the hapten diphenylcyclopropenone (DPC). Throughout the roughly 25-week study period, patients were also given weekly therapeutic DPC doses on the scalp. Libraries were combined into a pool for sequencing, and differences in TCR yield between samples came mainly from small differences in library volumes within the pool. Blood was sampled from patients pre-sensitization (week 0) and at 2, 6 and about 24 weeks after DPC sensitization. The patient cohort, mostly female, included alopecia areata with under or over 50% scalp involvement, alopecia totalis and alopecia universalis. The full study reports these points: After repeated subsampling, changes were observed in the strength of the expansion versus patch-test correlation and in the threshold at which the correlation became significant. Significantly more large CDR3 similarity clusters were formed by expanded TCRs than by pre-sensitization or healthy control sets, consistent with antigen-driven responses. Patch test score correlated positively with the number of PT1 expanded TCRs, reaching significance at thresholds 8, 16 and 32 but not at 4. No change with DPC sensitization was found in the number of TCRs above 1 in 1000 frequency, and no evidence of global repertoire structure alterations was found. Because every patient had alopecia, a presumed autoimmune disease, the patients' immune response might differ from that of healthy individuals.

The library was made by RACE. Sequencing used a NextSeq 500. During library preparation, unique molecular identifiers were attached to individual cDNA molecules so that TCRs could be counted quantitatively and reproducibly. Each blood RNA sample was used to sequence both TCR alpha and TCR beta chains. The study's processing was this. The median number of TCRs per sample was roughly 100,000, ranging from roughly 23,224 to 700,000. V, J and CDR3 annotation of the TCR reads was carried out using the Decombinator software suite. To make PS versus PT1 abundance plots, every sample was subsampled to the same number of TCRs (28,000). TCRs were defined as expanded if absent before sensitization and observed at least eight times at the 2-week time point. In TCRdb, the public reads were trimmed at Q25 with fastp and aligned with MiXCR, with productive beta chains retained. CDR3 protein sequences are deduplicated, and each keeps its most common genes and DNA. Clone size and V and J calls follow TCRdb, not the original study. The sample data list roughly 100,000 distinct CDR3 sequences, and less than 35% of these were observed just once. Roughly 2.5% of the sample goes to the ten largest clones.

In this sample, this clonotype turned up a few times. The clone's antigen remains unknown. No much larger clone is present one base from it, and per-base qualities are unavailable. Between the V and J ends, shortened by 5 bases and 6 bases respectively, the junction contains 16 bases. From cysteine to phenylalanine, the CDR3 is 14 amino acids long. The read is trimmed to its CDR3 DNA, 42 bases read in frame from base 1. Explained via the paper, the time point label denotes: patch test 3, about 24 weeks after DPC sensitization. The treatment or condition label corresponds to: therapeutic diphenylcyclopropenone sensitization with weekly scalp DPC. At every patch-test visit, the blood draw took place before the patch test was put on. Eligible patients were aged 18 to 70, diagnosed with alopecia, deemed suitable for DPC therapy, and excluded if pregnant. Total RNA was isolated from unfractionated whole blood collected in Tempus Blood RNA tubes.

Sequenced material: whole blood, taken in connection with sensitization to the hapten diphenylcyclopropenone (DPC). This receptor was obtained from a man aged 35 to 55 with alopecia areata. Some clones in this sample may be carry-over from other donors' samples. This sequence uses TRBV12-3 or TRBV12-4 and TRBJ1-2; TRBD1 is perhaps the D gene, given 6 matching bases. The sequence in DNA is TGTGCCAGCAGTACCCTCCTGGGGGGCGATGGCTACACCTTC. Its protein reads: CASSTLLGGDGYTF.